These 2 T cell receptor beta chains were sequenced from one sample in a study of early T cells in non-severe SARS-CoV-2 infection. One entry per CDR3 protein, called by TCRdb with MiXCR from the 5' RACE reads. The table has about 80,000 distinct CDR3 sequences, about 12% seen once. Sequenced sample: whole blood. These TCRs come from an adult who was a healthcare worker with PCR-confirmed SARS-CoV-2 infection or an uninfected control (not recorded which).

This clonotype has just a few counts. CDR3 sequence: CASSQDSYGYTF. The CDR3, as DNA: TGTGCCAGCAGCCAAGATAGCTATGGCTACACCTTC. The chain combines TRBV4-2 with TRBJ1-2; D uncertain. This CDR3 comprises 12 residues. V lost 0 bases, J lost 4 bases, and 3 bases lay in between. CDR1 and CDR2 (germline): LGHNA, YNFKEQ.

As concerns this clonotype: Given the absence of the conserved phenylalanine or tryptophan at the CDR3 end, a read error is likely. It is unclear where the CDR3 begins or ends on the DNA, so no DNA is shown, and the CDR3 is as TCRdb lists it. This rearrangement joins TRBV5-1 to TRBJ1-4; the DNA was not compared with TRBD1, the D call given in the table. A total of 11 residues make up the CDR3, ends included. Germline V CDR1 and CDR2: SGHRS, YFSETQ. The CDR3 sequence is CASSLYRDGSP.